Presented here are 15 T cell receptor beta chains from one specimen sequenced in a study of shared clonotypes between healthy human individuals. Using immunoSEQ multiplex PCR, the repertoire was profiled, and TCRdb retains in-frame clones only, with some absent. This sample has fewer than 1.8 million clones, with about 98.5% found just once. Sequencing was performed on naive CD4+ T cells sorted from blood. Subset here: CD45RA+ positively selected. The source is a man younger than 45 in good health.

The CDR3 nucleotides are TGTGCCAGCAGTGGGGGACAGGGACGTGGCTACACCTTC. Translating it yields CASSGGQGRGYTF. The gene calls are TRBV2 and TRBJ1-2; 9 bases match TRBD1. V lost 4 bases to trimming and J lost 7 bases; unmatched junction nucleotides: 4. The CDR3 runs 13 residues. CDR1 is SNHLY, CDR2 FYNNEI, per germline.

This CDR3 reads CASIIPGWGTEAFF. In DNA form, the CDR3 reads TGTGCCAGCATTATACCTGGCTGGGGCACTGAAGCTTTCTTT. The chain is built from TRBV7-9 and TRBJ1-1, with D hard to call. Deletions cut 7 bases from V and 4 bases from J, with 16 bases between. Per germline, CDR1 SEHNR and CDR2 FQNEAQ (reference sequence). The CDR3 length is 14 residues.

The chain joins TRBV5-4 to TRBJ1-1; 8 bases map to TRBD1. Germline-derived CDR1 and CDR2 are SGHNT and YYREEE (reference sequence). Losses at the gene ends were 0 bases for V and 7 bases for J; bases not matched to a gene: 5. The CDR3 runs 14 residues. In DNA form, the CDR3 reads TGTGCCAGCAGCTTGGGAAGCGGACAGGGTGAAGCTTTCTTT. Translated, it gives CASSLGSGQGEAFF.

This chain joins TRBV9 and TRBJ2-3, with D perhaps TRBD1 (5 bases). CDR3 size: 14 residues. V lost 4 bases and J lost 0, with 9 bases in between. Germline lookup yields CDR1 SGDLS and CDR2 YYNGEE. CDR3 residues: CASSLDTSTDTQYF. The CDR3 nucleotides read TGTGCCAGCAGCTTGGACACTAGCACAGATACGCAGTATTTT.

This clone appeared a single time. The V and J genes are TRBV7-2 and TRBJ2-2; no clear D. The CDR3 totals 14 residues. The germline V gene has CDR1 SGHTA and CDR2 FQGNSA. Trimming took off 1 base at V and 3 bases at J, with 6 bases between the two ends. For the CDR3, the DNA is TGTGCCAGCAGCTTAGTGGTGGACACCGGGGAGCTGTTTTTT. Amino acids: CASSLVVDTGELFF. The full variable domain, completed using reference TRBV7-2 and TRBJ2-2, is GAGVSQSPSNKVTEKGKDVELRCDPISGHTALYWYRQSLGQGLEFLIYFQGNSAPDKSGLPSDRFSAERTGGSVSTLTIQRTQQEDSAVYLCASSLVVDTGELFFGEGSRLTVL.

This clone was recorded only once. The chain recombines TRBV5-1 with TRBJ2-3, with 12 bases matching TRBD2. The CDR3 totals 18 residues. Looked up from germline, CDR1 is SGHRS and CDR2 is YFSETQ. Unmatched junction bases numbered 11, after V lost 0 bases and J lost 6 bases. CDR3 protein: CASSLVLAGGPSIDTQYF. Written as DNA, the CDR3 is TGCGCCAGCAGCTTGGTCCTAGCGGGAGGGCCGTCGATTGATACGCAGTATTTT.

V and J are TRBV18 and TRBJ2-3; D gene unclear. Per germline, CDR1 KGHSH and CDR2 LQKENI. Trimming removed 3 bases from V and 2 bases from J, with 9 bases in between. The CDR3 spans 14 residues. The CDR3 DNA reads as TGTGCCAGCTCACCGACGGACGCCACAGATACGCAGTATTTT. Translation: CASSPTDATDTQYF. Complete variable domain (other parts from reference TRBV18 and TRBJ2-3): NAGVMQNPRHLVRRRGQEARLRCSPMKGHSHVYWYRQLPEEGLKFMVYLQKENIIDESGMPKERFSAEFPKEGPSILRIQQVVRGDSAAYFCASSPTDATDTQYFGPGTRLTVL.

This chain links TRBV18 with TRBJ2-2, with 7 positions matching TRBD2. The CDR3 totals 16 residues. Germline V gene data show CDR1 as KGHSH and CDR2 as LQKENI. V was clipped by 7 bases and J by 3 bases; unmatched bases: 11. Here the CDR3 reads CASFTSTGGYTGELFF. CDR3 sequence (DNA): TGTGCCAGCTTCACCTCTACGGGAGGTTACACCGGGGAGCTGTTTTTT.

The rearrangement uses TRBV19 and TRBJ2-1; 9 nucleotides match TRBD2. The CDR3 extends over 18 amino acids. The ends lost 1 base at V and 6 bases at J; junction bases unmatched: 13. The germline CDR1 and CDR2 sequences are LNHDA and SQIVND (reference sequence). Here the CDR3 reads CASSIASPGLAQGNEQFF. In nucleotides, the CDR3 is TGTGCCAGTAGTATAGCTAGCCCAGGACTAGCGCAAGGCAATGAGCAGTTCTTC.

The genes are TRBV9 and TRBJ2-3; 7 positions match TRBD2. Germline loops: CDR1 SGDLS, CDR2 YYNGEE. V was pared by 2 bases and J by 2 bases, with 8 bases of the junction left unmatched. This CDR3 spans 16 amino acids. CDR3 coding DNA: TGTGCCAGCAGCGTTGAGGCTAGCGGAAACACAGATACGCAGTATTTT. This sequence encodes CASSVEASGNTDTQYF. The complete variable domain, with remaining parts taken from reference TRBV9 and TRBJ2-3, reads DSGVTQTPKHLITATGQRVTLRCSPRSGDLSVYWYQQSLDQGLQFLIQYYNGEERAKGNILERFSAQQFPDLHSELNLSSLELGDSALYFCASSVEASGNTDTQYFGPGTRLTVL.

The gene calls are TRBV29-1 and TRBJ2-7; TRBD2 aligns across 11 bases. CDR3 size: 14 residues. J gave up 6 bases and V 6 bases, and 10 bases lay outside the gene matches. CDR1 SQVTM and CDR2 ANQGSEA come from the germline V gene. This chain's CDR3 is CSVSLSGTSGEQYF. In DNA, the CDR3 is TGCAGCGTCAGCCTGTCCGGGACTAGCGGCGAGCAGTACTTC.

J is TRBJ2-1 and V is TRBV11-2; perhaps TRBD1 as D (6 bases). The CDR3 loop spans 14 amino acids. Per germline, CDR1 SGHAT and CDR2 FQNNGV. V was pared by 1 base and J by 6 bases, with 10 bases between. The chain's CDR3 is CASSLGSGVNEQFF. CDR3 DNA: TGTGCCAGCAGCTTAGGATCAGGGGTCAATGAGCAGTTCTTC.

The chain recombines TRBV7-9 with TRBJ2-5; 7 nucleotides agree with TRBD1. Trimming at V came to 5 bases and at J to 5 bases, leaving 2 bases not matched to a gene. Germline CDR1 is SEHNR and CDR2 is FQNEAQ (reference sequence). CDR3 size: 12 residues. This chain's CDR3 is CASSPTGETQYF. The CDR3 DNA follows: TGTGCCAGCAGCCCGACAGGGGAGACCCAGTACTTC.

This chain connects TRBV7-2 to TRBJ2-7; the match to TRBD2 covers 11 bases. The germline V gene has CDR1 SGHTA and CDR2 FQGNSA. The trim removed 6 bases at V and 6 bases at J, leaving 7 bases unmatched. The CDR3 runs to 14 residues. The CDR3 bases are TGTGCCAGCAGTAGACTAGCGGGAATAGGCGAGCAGTACTTC. Residues: CASSRLAGIGEQYF. Supplemented by reference TRBV7-2 and TRBJ2-7, the full variable domain reads GAGVSQSPSNKVTEKGKDVELRCDPISGHTALYWYRQSLGQGLEFLIYFQGNSAPDKSGLPSDRFSAERTGGSVSTLTIQRTQQEDSAVYLCASSRLAGIGEQYFGPGTRLTVT.

As for this clone: This sample includes further DNA sequences coding for the same CDR3. The gene calls are TRBV7-7 and TRBJ2-2, with a tentative D call TRBD2 (5 bases). The V gene's germline CDR1 is SSHAT and CDR2 FNYEAQ (reference sequence). CDR3 length equals 15 residues. The V gene lost 0 bases and the J gene lost 5 bases, with 10 bases spanning the gap. CDR3 protein: CASSLAPRGTGELFF. The CDR3 DNA reads as TGTGCCAGCAGCTTAGCGCCTCGAGGGACCGGGGAGCTGTTTTTT. Looking up the rest from reference TRBV7-7 and TRBJ2-2 gives the full variable domain: GAGVSQSPRYKVTKRGQDVTLRCDPISSHATLYWYQQALGQGPEFLTYFNYEAQPDKSGLPSDRFSAERPEGSISTLTIQRTEQRDSAMYRCASSLAPRGTGELFFGEGSRLTVL.